Each of the 4 T cell receptor beta chains below was sequenced from the same sample in a study of T-cell reconstitution after alpha-beta-depleted transplantation in children. Unique molecular identifiers were used in preparing the TCRbeta library. TCRdb called the PCR reads again in MiXCR, with one record for every CDR3 protein. The sample lists some 390,000 distinct CDR3 sequences; 20% were seen once. Sequenced material: PBMCs from the stem cell graft donor, taken from the stem cell graft. The receptor source for this set is a human donor who donated a stem cell graft to a child with acute myeloid leukemia.

About this clonotype: No conserved phenylalanine or tryptophan is present at the end of the CDR3, so a read error is the likely explanation. The DNA is left out, because the CDR3 cannot be placed on it with certainty; the CDR3 is given as TCRdb lists it. The chain combines TRBV12-3 or TRBV12-4 with TRBJ2-1; the DNA was not used to check the table's D call, TRBD2. The CDR3 is 11 residues long, counting both termini. The CDR3 protein is CASSLARKALL.

This rearrangement joins TRBV12-3 or TRBV12-4 to TRBJ2-1; possible D gene TRBD2, 6 bases. The CDR3 loop spans 15 amino acids. V shed 3 bases and J shed 10 bases, with 19 bases lying between them. The CDR3 region is CASSFEAEGFGEQFF. Written as DNA, the CDR3 is TGTGCCAGCAGTTTCGAGGCGGAGGGGTTCGGGGAGCAGTTCTTC.

This clonotype was counted between two and nine times. This sequence joins TRBV5-6 and TRBJ2-5; TRBD1 is a possible D gene (7 bases). Germline V gene sequence: CDR1 SGHDT, CDR2 YYEEEE. The V end lost 3 bases, the J end lost 1 base, and 16 bases lay between the germline ends. This CDR3 region has 16 residues. CDR3 region: CASSSTGRQGQETQYF. The CDR3 region has the DNA TGTGCCAGCAGCTCGACAGGGAGGCAGGGCCAAGAGACCCAGTACTTC.

In the case of this clonotype: This clone may be a read error of a much larger clone one base away. The chain combines TRBV7-2 with TRBJ2-1; possible D gene TRBD2, 5 bases. The CDR3 contains 12 residues. V lost 5 bases, J lost 3 bases, and 5 bases lay in between. CDR1 is SGHTA and CDR2 is FQGNSA in the germline V gene. CDR3 sequence reads: CASSRGYNEQFF. In nucleotides, the CDR3 is TGTGCCAGCAGCCGGGGCTACAATGAGCAGTTCTTC.